Listed here are 14 T cell receptor beta chains from one sample, sequenced in a study of T cell responses to AZD1222 COVID-19 vaccine. The assay was immunoSEQ multiplex PCR, and TCRdb's table has in-frame clones only and misses some. This sample has more than 90,000 clones; around nine tenths occur once, and the top ten carry approximately 15%. The source material was peripheral blood, sampled 28 days after the second AZD1222 dose. These receptors all stem from an adult who received the AZD1222 COVID-19 vaccine.

The DNA for the CDR3 is TGTGCCAGCAGCCCCGGGTGGCAGATCCTCAATCAGCCCCAGCATTTT. It is translated as CASSPGWQILNQPQHF. The chain employs TRBV7-8 and TRBJ1-5, with D unclear. The CDR3 totals 16 residues. Germline-derived CDR1 and CDR2 are SGHVS and FQNEAQ. V was pared by 5 bases and J by 3 bases, with 17 bases between.

The chain has TRBV6-4 and TRBJ2-3; 9 bases match TRBD1. Trimming took 2 bases from V and 1 from J; bases not matched to a gene: 4. CDR3 length equals 16 residues. Germline loops: CDR1 MRHNA, CDR2 SNTAGT. The CDR3 DNA reads TGTGCCAGCAGTGACGGGACAGGGACTCGCACAGATACGCAGTATTTT. It is translated as CASSDGTGTRTDTQYF.

The chain recombines TRBV15 with TRBJ2-7, with D hard to call. The ends were cut back, 0 bases at V and 9 bases at J, with 9 bases in the middle. This CDR3 has 12 amino acids. Germline CDR1 is LNHNV and CDR2 is YYDKDF (reference sequence). This chain's CDR3 is CATSRDRERQYF. CDR3 nucleotide sequence: TGTGCCACCAGCAGAGATCGAGAACGGCAGTACTTC.

The chain recombines TRBV11-2 with TRBJ2-1, with 8 bases aligning to TRBD1. Trimming cost V 1 base and J 4 bases; bases outside gene matches: 3. Germline loops: CDR1 SGHAT, CDR2 FQNNGV. This CDR3 is built from 15 residues. The CDR3 DNA follows: TGTGCCAGCAGCTTAGTTTGGACAGGGTACAATGAGCAGTTCTTC. Translating it yields CASSLVWTGYNEQFF.

V gene TRBV3-1 (or the pseudogene TRBV3-2) combines with J gene TRBJ1-1; no reliable D call. CDR3 length equals 14 residues. The V gene lost 5 bases and the J gene lost 1 base, with 11 bases spanning the gap. Germline assignment: CDR1 LGHDT and CDR2 YNNKEL (reference sequence). This CDR3 is CASSGGSGNTEAFF. For the CDR3, the DNA is TGTGCCAGCAGCGGAGGGTCGGGGAACACTGAAGCTTTCTTT.

The chain joins TRBV27 to TRBJ1-2, with 8 bases fitting TRBD1. Per germline, CDR1 MNHEY and CDR2 SMNVEV (reference sequence). J lost 7 bases, V lost 5 bases, and 3 bases had no gene match. The CDR3 is 12 amino acids. The CDR3 region has the DNA TGTGCCAGCAGTACAGGGGGGAGTGGCTACACCTTC. Translated, it gives CASSTGGSGYTF.

The chain is built from TRBV11-2 and TRBJ2-7; perhaps TRBD1 as D (6 bases). The length of the CDR3 is 13 residues. V shed 5 bases and J shed 6 bases, with 14 bases lying between them. Germline loops: CDR1 SGHAT, CDR2 FQNNGV. Written as DNA, the CDR3 is TGTGCCAGCAGCCGAAACAGGGTTCCCGAGCAGTACTTC. Translation: CASSRNRVPEQYF. The full variable domain, with the rest looked up from reference TRBV11-2 and TRBJ2-7, is EAGVAQSPRYKIIEKRQSVAFWCNPISGHATLYWYQQILGQGPKLLIQFQNNGVVDDSQLPKDRFSAERLKGVDSTLKIQPAKLEDSAVYLCASSRNRVPEQYFGPGTRLTVT.

A word on this clone: Other DNA sequences in the sample encode the same CDR3. This chain joins TRBV5-1 and TRBJ1-1; D is ambiguous. Germline CDR1 SGHRS, CDR2 YFSETQ. The V and J ends lost 0 bases and 0 bases respectively, with 6 bases between them. The CDR3 spans 14 residues. The CDR3 DNA is TGCGCCAGCAGCTTGGACGGTATGAACACTGAAGCTTTCTTT. It codes for CASSLDGMNTEAFF.

The chain has TRBV5-1 and TRBJ1-2; TRBD1 might be the D (5 bases). The ends were cut back, 4 bases at V and 5 bases at J, with 9 bases in the middle. From germline, CDR1 is SGHRS and CDR2 YFSETQ. The CDR3 consists of 12 residues. The CDR3 spells CASSDEGYGYTF. The CDR3 bases are TGCGCCAGCAGCGACGAGGGGTATGGCTACACCTTC.

The genes are TRBV19 and TRBJ1-5; D remains ambiguous. V lost 6 bases, J lost 8 bases, and 14 bases lay in between. Germline V CDR1 and CDR2: LNHDA, SQIVND (reference sequence). The CDR3 is 13 residues long. DNA of the CDR3: TGTGCCAGTAGAGGACTAGGGATGGAGCCCCAGCATTTT. Its translation: CASRGLGMEPQHF.

The table lists this clone with a few counts. V gene TRBV2 combines with J gene TRBJ1-3; TRBD1 matches at 7 bases. The CDR3 covers 12 residues. With 8 bases clipped from V and 3 bases from J, the junction kept 1 base outside the gene matches. The V gene's germline CDR1 is SNHLY and CDR2 FYNNEI. The CDR3 loop reads CASRTGGNTIYF. Written as DNA, the CDR3 is TGTGCCAGCCGGACAGGTGGAAACACCATATATTTT. The full variable domain, its missing parts supplied by reference TRBV2 and TRBJ1-3, is EPEVTQTPSHQVTQMGQEVILRCVPISNHLYFYWYRQILGQKVEFLVSFYNNEISEKSEIFDDQFSVERPDGSNFTLKIRSTKLEDSAMYFCASRTGGNTIYFGEGSWLTVV.

The DNA for the CDR3 is TGTGCCATCAGGCAGGGCCCCGACACTGAAGCTTTCTTT. Protein sequence: CAIRQGPDTEAFF. This chain joins TRBV10-3 and TRBJ1-1; maybe TRBD1 (5 bases). V shed 6 bases and J shed 3 bases, with 11 bases lying between them. CDR1 ENHRY and CDR2 SYGVKD come from the germline V gene. This CDR3 is built from 13 residues.

The V and J genes are TRBV2 and TRBJ2-5, with D possibly matching TRBD2 (6 bases). The CDR3 totals 12 residues. Germline V lookup: CDR1 SNHLY, CDR2 FYNNEI. Trimming took off 8 bases at V and 2 bases at J, with 9 bases between the two ends. CDR3 protein: CASRAGQETQYF. CDR3 in DNA: TGTGCCAGCCGTGCGGGACAAGAGACCCAGTACTTC.

The chain is built from TRBV27 and TRBJ2-1; D gene ambiguous. Trimming pared 6 bases from V and 7 bases from J, leaving 7 bases between. The CDR3 is 11 residues long. CDR1 is MNHEY and CDR2 is SMNVEV in the germline V gene (reference sequence). CDR3 sequence reads: CASSRTNEQFF. The CDR3 nucleotides are TGTGCCAGCAGCAGGACGAATGAGCAGTTCTTC.